Following are 16 T cell receptor beta chains from one sample sequenced in a study of a mutant IDH1 vaccine in newly diagnosed glioma. The time point is: baseline, week 1 (first vaccination visit). Treatment here: pre-vaccination baseline after standard-of-care therapy. Measured with immunoSEQ multiplex PCR; TCRdb has only the in-frame clones, and not every one. The sample yields nearly 70,000 clones, 79% seen once. The source was PBMCs, collected from a glioma patient treated with radiotherapy, temozolomide or both. The receptors come from a man in his forties or fifties with glioma.

V and J are TRBV7-9 and TRBJ2-7, with 7 bases that match TRBD1. There are 16 residues in the CDR3. Germline CDR1 and CDR2: SEHNR and FQNEAQ (reference sequence). V trimming: 3 bases; J trimming: 5 bases; junction bases outside the gene matches: 13. CDR3 in DNA: TGTGCCAGCAGCTTCAGACCCCGGACAGGTGAAGACGAGCAGTACTTC. Translated: CASSFRPRTGEDEQYF. Supplemented by reference TRBV7-9 and TRBJ2-7, the full variable domain reads DTGVSQNPRHKITKRGQNVTFRCDPISEHNRLYWYRQTLGQGPEFLTYFQNEAQLEKSRLLSDRFSAERPKGSFSTLEIQRTEQGDSAMYLCASSFRPRTGEDEQYFGPGTRLTVT.

The table lists this clone with a few counts. The chain joins TRBV2 to TRBJ1-5, with a tentative D call TRBD1 (6 bases). Germline V gene data show CDR1 as SNHLY and CDR2 as FYNNEI. There are 14 residues in the CDR3. Trimming took 6 bases from V and 7 from J, leaving 16 bases between them. As DNA, the CDR3 is TGTGCCAGCAGAAGACAGGAGCGGGACCAGCCCCAGCATTTT. This gives the protein CASRRQERDQPQHF. The full variable domain, with the rest looked up from reference TRBV2 and TRBJ1-5, is EPEVTQTPSHQVTQMGQEVILRCVPISNHLYFYWYRQILGQKVEFLVSFYNNEISEKSEIFDDQFSVERPDGSNFTLKIRSTKLEDSAMYFCASRRQERDQPQHFGDGTRLSIL.

V usage is TRBV6-4 and J usage is TRBJ2-7; 7 bases fit TRBD2. From germline, CDR1 is MRHNA and CDR2 SNTAGT. CDR3 length: 13 amino acids. Unmatched junction bases numbered 4, after V lost 2 bases and J lost 6 bases. CDR3 sequence: CASSDGAGFEQYF. The CDR3 region has the DNA TGTGCCAGCAGTGACGGAGCGGGGTTCGAGCAGTACTTC.

The CDR3 region has the DNA TGTGCCAGCAGCTCAGGACAGGGGGTTATGAACACTGAAGCTTTCTTT. It encodes CASSSGQGVMNTEAFF. V is TRBV5-4 and J is TRBJ1-1, with 10 bases matching TRBD1. V lost 3 bases and J lost 0; bases outside the gene matches: 5. CDR1 SGHNT and CDR2 YYREEE come from the germline V gene (reference sequence). CDR3 length equals 16 residues.

The chain combines TRBV2 with TRBJ1-4; 9 bases agree with TRBD1. CDR3 length equals 15 residues. The germline CDR1 and CDR2 sequences are SNHLY and FYNNEI. With V trimmed by 7 bases and J by 9 bases, 12 bases remained unmatched. The DNA for the CDR3 is TGTGCCAGCACTGGAGGGACAGGGACGGGGCAAAAACTGTTTTTT. This encodes CASTGGTGTGQKLFF.

The chain couples TRBV4-1 to TRBJ2-7; 10 bases fit TRBD1. The V gene end was trimmed by 4 bases and the J gene end by 2 bases; junction bases not matched to a gene: 8. The CDR3 has 16 residues. Germline assignment: CDR1 MGHRA and CDR2 YSYEKL. The CDR3 loop is CASSRTDRGQTYEQYF. CDR3 coding DNA: TGCGCCAGCAGCCGGACCGACAGGGGGCAAACCTACGAGCAGTACTTC.

The chain employs TRBV6-5 and TRBJ1-5; weak D call: TRBD1 (5 bases). V lost 6 bases to trimming and J lost 7 bases, with 13 bases between them. The CDR3 is made up of 13 amino acids. CDR1 is MNHEY, CDR2 SVGAGI, per germline. The CDR3 bases are TGTGCCAGCAGGACTGGGGGTGAGCAGCCCCAGCATTTT. This translates into CASRTGGEQPQHF.

Concerning this clone: An end of the junction differs from the germline gene, which may be a read error. The V and J genes are TRBV7-7 and TRBJ2-1; TRBD2 matches 10 bases. The germline V gene encodes CDR1 SSHAT and CDR2 FNYEAQ (reference sequence). The CDR3 is 15 residues long. The CDR3 here is CASSPRLAGRGEQFF. In nucleotides, the CDR3 is TGTGCTAGCAGCCCCCGACTAGCGGGTCGCGGGGAGCAGTTCTTC. Filled out from reference TRBV7-7 and TRBJ2-1, the complete variable domain reads GAGVSQSPRYKVTKRGQDVTLRCDPISSHATLYWYQQALGQGPEFLTYFNYEAQPDKSGLPSDRFSAERPEGSISTLTIQRTEQRDSAMYRCASSPRLAGRGEQFFGPGTRLTVL.

This clone showed up just a few times. The same CDR3 can be traced to other DNA sequences in this sample. The chain joins TRBV29-1 to TRBJ1-1, with no clear D. The CDR3 spans 12 residues. Germline CDR1 reads SQVTM; CDR2 reads ANQGSEA. The germline V and J ends were trimmed by 4 bases and 1 base, with 7 bases remaining between them. The DNA of the CDR3 is TGCAGCGTTGGCAGCCCGAACACTGAAGCTTTCTTT. It translates to CSVGSPNTEAFF.

The rearrangement joins TRBV19 to TRBJ1-1; a possible D gene is TRBD1 (5 bases). Deletions cut 6 bases from V and 1 base from J, with 15 bases between. CDR3 length: 15 amino acids. Germline V gene data show CDR1 as LNHDA and CDR2 as SQIVND (reference sequence). CDR3 bases: TGTGCCAGTAGACCCCAGGGAACGGGGAACACTGAAGCTTTCTTT. Protein product: CASRPQGTGNTEAFF.

The chain links TRBV6-1 to TRBJ1-5, with 7 bases aligning to TRBD1. CDR3 length equals 13 residues. In germline, CDR1 is MNHNS, CDR2 SASEGT. The trim removed 4 bases at V and 5 bases at J, leaving 2 bases unmatched. In DNA form, the CDR3 reads TGTGCCAGCAGTGGCCAGGGGGATCAGCCCCAGCATTTT. Amino acids: CASSGQGDQPQHF.

V gene TRBV29-1 combines with J gene TRBJ1-3; 7 nucleotides match TRBD1. The CDR3 loop spans 14 amino acids. The germline gives CDR1 SQVTM, CDR2 ANQGSEA. V dropped 4 bases and J dropped 1; count of bases not matched to a gene: 4. The DNA for the CDR3 is TGCAGCGTTGCAGTGACAGGGTCTGGAAACACCATATATTTT. This sequence encodes CSVAVTGSGNTIYF. The full variable domain, rest sourced from reference TRBV29-1 and TRBJ1-3, is SAVISQKPSRDICQRGTSLTIQCQVDSQVTMMFWYRQQPGQSLTLIATANQGSEATYESGFVIDKFPISRPNLTFSTLTVSNMSPEDSSIYLCSVAVTGSGNTIYFGEGSWLTVV.

The chain couples TRBV6-5 to TRBJ1-6; TRBD1 matches at 8 bases. The CDR3 totals 15 residues. CDR1 and CDR2 from the germline V gene are MNHEY and SVGAGI. V was pared by 2 bases and J by 6 bases, with 3 bases of the junction left unmatched. The CDR3 nucleotides are TGTGCCAGCAGTTACGTCGGACAGGGTAATTCACCCCTCCACTTT. This sequence encodes CASSYVGQGNSPLHF.

V and J are TRBV7-9 and TRBJ1-5; TRBD1 might be the D (5 bases). Germline values: CDR1 SEHNR, CDR2 FQNEAQ (reference sequence). The CDR3 contains 14 residues. V lost 4 bases, J lost 3 bases, and 10 bases lay in between. CDR3 DNA sequence: TGTGCCAGCAGCTCGACAGCGATCAATCAGCCCCAGCATTTT. This sequence encodes CASSSTAINQPQHF. The full variable domain, with the rest looked up from reference TRBV7-9 and TRBJ1-5, is DTGVSQNPRHKITKRGQNVTFRCDPISEHNRLYWYRQTLGQGPEFLTYFQNEAQLEKSRLLSDRFSAERPKGSFSTLEIQRTEQGDSAMYLCASSSTAINQPQHFGDGTRLSIL.

This clone was seen only a few times. This chain connects TRBV4-1 to TRBJ2-1; 10 bases are a match to TRBD2. The CDR3 has 16 residues. Germline trimming cut 4 bases from V and 7 bases from J; bases unmatched to any gene: 10. Germline V gives CDR1 MGHRA, CDR2 YSYEKL. CDR3 DNA: TGCGCCAGCAGCCTCGCGGCTAGCGGGGGTGGGAATGAGCAGTTCTTC. The encoded protein is CASSLAASGGGNEQFF.

This rearrangement joins TRBV4-3 to TRBJ1-1; D ambiguous. Germline-derived CDR1 and CDR2 are LGHNA and YSLEER. V lost 1 base to trimming and J lost 1 base, with 4 bases between them. CDR3 size: 13 residues. CDR3 in amino acids: CASSQVENTEAFF. The CDR3 region has the DNA TGCGCCAGCAGCCAAGTGGAGAACACTGAAGCTTTCTTT.